This T cell receptor (beta chain) was observed in a study of CD8 T cells in Susac syndrome. Random hexamers were used to reverse transcribe 0.5 to 1 ug of RNA. TCRdb reprocessed the immunoSEQ multiplex PCR reads with MiXCR, giving one entry per CDR3 protein. The table shows about 300,000 distinct CDR3 sequences, with 75% to 85% occurring only once. The CDR3 is 16 residues long. J gave up 4 bases and V 1 base, and 7 bases lay outside the gene matches. Germline V gene sequence: CDR1 MGHRA, CDR2 YSYEKL. This rearrangement joins TRBV4-1 to TRBJ2-1; 7 bases align to TRBD2. Input material: CD8+ T cells from PBMCs. The receptor was derived from a human donor with multiple sclerosis. The DNA for the CDR3 is TGCGCCAGCAGCCAAGTAGGAGGGGAGGGATACAATGAGCAGTTCTTC. This encodes CASSQVGGEGYNEQFF.